This TCR beta chain stems from a study of T cell changes during pregnancy in multiple sclerosis (dated by TCRdb to about 2019). In terms of the full investigation: The study examined how the T cell repertoire changed over the course of pregnancy in women with multiple sclerosis.

CDR3 length: 15 amino acids, cysteine to phenylalanine. Kept here is only the CDR3 DNA, which spans 45 bases and is read in frame from base 1. V loses 0 bases, J loses 1 base, and the germline ends lie 9 bases apart. Looking up the germline V gene yields CDR1 SGHRS and CDR2 YFSETQ. With respect to this clone: Its recognized antigen is unknown. No much larger clone is present one base from it, and per-base qualities are unavailable.

The protocol used for the library was the immunoSEQ multiplex PCR assay. TCRdb's version of the immuneACCESS table is confined to in-frame rearrangements and falls short of the full clone set. An unresolved V gene accounts for under half of the shortfall where checked; the remainder is of unknown origin. The sample profile shows some 52,000 clones; roughly 92% of them were found once. The ten biggest clones cover around 0.25% of the sample. The clonotype originates from a female donor with multiple sclerosis, enrolled in a pregnancy study. Sequences were derived from CD4+ T cells from peripheral blood mononuclear cells, sampled in the third trimester of pregnancy. The sequence is built from TRBV5-1 and TRBJ2-3; TRBD1 is a possible D gene, resting on 5 matching bases. The DNA is TGCGCCAGCAGCTTGGAGGGCAGGGGCACAGATACGCAGTATTTT. This is translated as CASSLEGRGTDTQYF.